Presented here are 27 T cell receptor beta chains from one specimen sequenced in a study of shared clonotypes between healthy human individuals. This table comes from immunoSEQ multiplex PCR, and its TCRdb copy is limited to in-frame clones, with some not included. The data show 1.5 million to 2.5 million clones, around 96% seen once. Naive CD8 cells, CD45RO-negative and positively selected for CCR7, excluded terminally differentiated effector memory CD45RA+ cells. Source material: naive CD8+ T cells sorted from blood. These receptors were taken from a man younger than 35 in good health.

This clone is a singleton in its sample. The CDR3 reads CASSENIGLAGADTQYF. CDR3 bases: TGCGCCAGCAGTGAAAATATTGGGCTAGCGGGAGCAGATACGCAGTATTTT. The gene calls are TRBV10-1 and TRBJ2-3; TRBD2 matches at 10 bases. Germline lookup yields CDR1 WNHNN and CDR2 SYGVQD (reference sequence). The CDR3 is 17 residues long. The V segment lost 3 bases and the J segment 4 bases; nucleotides outside the gene matches: 10.

As concerns this clone: This sample also contains other DNA sequences that code for the same CDR3. This chain joins TRBV9 and TRBJ1-4; D not resolved. V was shortened by 0 bases and J by 2 bases, with 8 bases between the two germline ends. This CDR3 has 15 amino acids. The V gene's germline CDR1 is SGDLS and CDR2 YYNGEE. CDR3 bases: TGTGCCAGCAGCGTAGGGGGATCTACTAATGAAAAACTGTTTTTT. It specifies CASSVGGSTNEKLFF.

V gene TRBV27 combines with J gene TRBJ2-3, with 7 bases aligning to TRBD2. Germline V gene data show CDR1 as MNHEY and CDR2 as SMNVEV (reference sequence). V lost 5 bases to trimming and J lost 2 bases; unmatched junction nucleotides: 10. The CDR3 runs to 16 residues. CDR3 region: CASSPAAGEVTDTQYF. In DNA, the CDR3 is TGTGCCAGCAGTCCGGCGGCGGGAGAGGTCACAGATACGCAGTATTTT.

V and J are TRBV18 and TRBJ1-4, with unresolved D. Germline values: CDR1 KGHSH, CDR2 LQKENI. V shed 3 bases and J shed 6 bases, with 17 bases lying between them. The length of the CDR3 is 16 residues. The CDR3 bases are TGTGCCAGCTCACCCTCCTTTGGAAGTAAGGATGAAAAACTGTTTTTT. The encoded protein is CASSPSFGSKDEKLFF. The whole variable domain, remainder taken from reference TRBV18 and TRBJ1-4, is NAGVMQNPRHLVRRRGQEARLRCSPMKGHSHVYWYRQLPEEGLKFMVYLQKENIIDESGMPKERFSAEFPKEGPSILRIQQVVRGDSAAYFCASSPSFGSKDEKLFFGSGTQLSVL.

V and J are TRBV5-1 and TRBJ2-1; 9 nucleotides match TRBD2. Looked up from germline, CDR1 is SGHRS and CDR2 is YFSETQ. Trimming at V came to 3 bases and at J to 5 bases, leaving 21 bases not matched to a gene. This CDR3 has 20 residues. CDR3 in amino acids: CASSSLSAGLATPWDNEQFF. CDR3 DNA sequence: TGCGCCAGCAGCTCCCTTTCCGCGGGACTAGCAACTCCCTGGGACAATGAGCAGTTCTTC.

Turning to this clone: At one of its ends the junction is not consistent with the germline gene, which may arise from a read error. This chain joins TRBV7-7 and TRBJ1-6; a weak D match, TRBD1 (5 bases). The CDR3 extends over 15 amino acids. CDR1 and CDR2 from the germline V gene are SSHAT and FNYEAQ (reference sequence). DNA of the CDR3: TGTGCTAGCAGCTTAGGGTCAGGGCCGAACGCACCCCTCCACTTT. Translated, it gives CASSLGSGPNAPLHF.

The table lists this clone with a count of one. The chain carries TRBV27 and TRBJ1-3; D unresolved. Germline CDR1 reads MNHEY; CDR2 reads SMNVEV (reference sequence). CDR3 length: 13 amino acids. Trimming stripped 7 bases from V and 3 bases from J, with 10 bases between. The CDR3 reads CASKGGYGNTIYF. Written as DNA, the CDR3 is TGTGCCAGCAAGGGAGGGTATGGAAACACCATATATTTT.

This CDR3 is CASSQGGGGQETQYF. In nucleotides, the CDR3 is TGCGCCAGCAGCCAAGGTGGGGGAGGCCAAGAGACCCAGTACTTC. The rearrangement joins TRBV4-3 to TRBJ2-5; D might be TRBD2 (6 bases). Trimming pared 1 base from V and 1 base from J, leaving 10 bases between. The CDR3 consists of 15 residues. In germline, CDR1 is LGHNA, CDR2 YSLEER.

V is TRBV5-1 and J is TRBJ2-1; D is uncertain. The germline CDR1 and CDR2 sequences are SGHRS and YFSETQ. V was shortened by 2 bases and J by 4 bases, with 10 bases between the two germline ends. The CDR3 consists of 14 residues. The CDR3 coding sequence is TGCGCCAGCAGCTTCGAGCGAATGTACAATGAGCAGTTCTTC. It translates to CASSFERMYNEQFF.

The J gene is TRBJ2-7, the V gene TRBV7-9, with a possible D match to TRBD2 (5 bases). Deletions cut 4 bases from V and 1 base from J, with 14 bases between. The CDR3 loop spans 15 amino acids. Germline-derived CDR1 and CDR2 are SEHNR and FQNEAQ (reference sequence). CDR3 DNA sequence: TGTGCCAGCAGCTCCCCCGAGGGCAATTCCTACGAGCAGTACTTC. Amino acids: CASSSPEGNSYEQYF.

For this clone: In the same sample, other DNA sequences code for this CDR3. CDR3 residues: CASSQDRLQETQYF. The CDR3 DNA sequence: TGCGCCAGCAGCCAAGATCGACTCCAAGAGACCCAGTACTTC. This chain links TRBV4-1 with TRBJ2-5; D call uncertain. The germline V gene encodes CDR1 MGHRA and CDR2 YSYEKL. Trimming removed 0 bases from V and 1 base from J, with 6 bases in between. This CDR3 spans 14 amino acids.

The rearrangement links TRBV27 to TRBJ2-2; the D gene is possibly TRBD1 (5 bases). Germline V gives CDR1 MNHEY, CDR2 SMNVEV (reference sequence). The CDR3 covers 14 residues. V dropped 4 bases and J dropped 6 bases, with 12 bases sitting between them. The CDR3 region is CASSWGGTPGELFF. The CDR3 coding sequence is TGTGCCAGCAGTTGGGGCGGTACCCCCGGGGAGCTGTTTTTT.

The J gene is TRBJ2-7, the V gene TRBV7-8, with TRBD2 matching 8 bases. V was clipped by 8 bases and J by 2 bases; unmatched bases: 14. Germline-derived CDR1 and CDR2 are SGHVS and FQNEAQ. The CDR3 sequence is 16 residues long. The CDR3 region is CASADQRETNPYEQYF. CDR3 coding DNA: TGTGCCAGCGCGGATCAGCGGGAGACAAACCCCTACGAGCAGTACTTC.

This chain joins TRBV5-6 and TRBJ2-2; D is possibly TRBD1 (5 bases). CDR3 size: 14 residues. Trimming took 4 bases from V and 1 from J, leaving 8 bases between them. Per the germline V gene, CDR1 is SGHDT and CDR2 is YYEEEE. The CDR3 nucleotides are TGTGCCAGCAGCGATGACAGGAACACCGGGGAGCTGTTTTTT. Its protein product is CASSDDRNTGELFF. Full variable domain (missing parts from reference TRBV5-6 and TRBJ2-2): DAGVTQSPTHLIKTRGQQVTLRCSPKSGHDTVSWYQQALGQGPQFIFQYYEEEERQRGNFPDRFSGHQFPNYSSELNVNALLLGDSALYLCASSDDRNTGELFFGEGSRLTVL.

This clone has a single count. V is TRBV9 and J is TRBJ2-1, with D possibly being TRBD1 (5 bases). The germline V gene encodes CDR1 SGDLS and CDR2 YYNGEE. The ends were cut back, 0 bases at V and 0 bases at J, with 13 bases in the middle. The CDR3 has 17 amino acids. CDR3 residues: CASSVGGSPSSYNEQFF. In DNA, the CDR3 is TGTGCCAGCAGCGTAGGGGGCAGCCCGAGCTCCTACAATGAGCAGTTCTTC.

The V call is TRBV19, the J call TRBJ2-1; D is ambiguous. Germline V CDR1 and CDR2: LNHDA, SQIVND (reference sequence). The CDR3 loop spans 14 amino acids. Trimming cost V 6 bases and J 3 bases, with 12 bases left between them. CDR3 amino acids: CASREGRDYNEQFF. CDR3 bases: TGTGCCAGTAGGGAAGGAAGGGACTACAATGAGCAGTTCTTC.

J is TRBJ1-5 and V is TRBV19, with TRBD1 as a possible D gene (5 bases). Germline V lookup: CDR1 LNHDA, CDR2 SQIVND (reference sequence). Trimming cost V 7 bases and J 3 bases, with 13 bases left between them. CDR3 length equals 14 residues. The CDR3 nucleotides are TGTGCCAGTAAAGGGGCAGGCCTCAATCAGCCCCAGCATTTT. As protein: CASKGAGLNQPQHF. Full variable domain (outside the CDR3, taken from reference TRBV19 and TRBJ1-5): DGGITQSPKYLFRKEGQNVTLSCEQNLNHDAMYWYRQDPGQGLRLIYYSQIVNDFQKGDIAEGYSVSREKKESFPLTVTSAQKNPTAFYLCASKGAGLNQPQHFGDGTRLSIL.

This rearrangement joins TRBV6-1 to TRBJ2-7; tentative D call: TRBD2 (5 bases). CDR3 length equals 15 residues. Per germline, CDR1 MNHNS and CDR2 SASEGT. The ends were cut back, 4 bases at V and 3 bases at J, with 16 bases in the middle. This CDR3 reads CASSATLEAYYEQYF. Here the CDR3 DNA reads TGTGCCAGCAGTGCCACCCTGGAGGCATACTACGAGCAGTACTTC.

The chain couples TRBV19 to TRBJ2-7, with 9 positions matching TRBD1. This CDR3 has 14 residues. Germline V gene sequence: CDR1 LNHDA, CDR2 SQIVND (reference sequence). The ends lost 5 bases at V and 4 bases at J; junction bases unmatched: 6. The CDR3 loop is CASSATQGAYEQYF. DNA for the CDR3: TGTGCCAGTAGTGCAACACAGGGGGCTTACGAGCAGTACTTC.

A word on this clone: Other DNA sequences of this sample code for an identical CDR3. The chain links TRBV6-5 to TRBJ2-1; the match to TRBD2 covers 11 bases. The germline V gene has CDR1 MNHEY and CDR2 SVGAGI. The ends lost 0 bases at V and 7 bases at J; junction bases unmatched: 2. The CDR3 has 15 residues. CDR3 in amino acids: CASSYSSGGANEQFF. CDR3 sequence (DNA): TGTGCCAGCAGTTACTCTAGCGGGGGGGCTAATGAGCAGTTCTTC.

The rearrangement joins TRBV4-3 to TRBJ1-6, with TRBD1 matching 7 bases. Germline V CDR1 and CDR2: LGHNA, YSLEER. CDR3 length: 15 amino acids. The V gene end was trimmed by 0 bases and the J gene end by 7 bases; junction bases not matched to a gene: 3. CDR3 nucleotide sequence: TGCGCCAGCAGCCAAGATGAGGGACAGAATTCACCCCTCCACTTT. Translated, it gives CASSQDEGQNSPLHF.

This clone appeared a single time. The rearrangement joins TRBV2 to TRBJ2-7; 7 bases match TRBD1. This CDR3 spans 15 amino acids. The trim removed 3 bases at V and 0 bases at J, leaving 5 bases unmatched. Germline V CDR1 and CDR2: SNHLY, FYNNEI. The CDR3 reads CASSDLGDSSYEQYF. The CDR3 DNA is TGTGCCAGCAGTGACCTGGGGGACAGCTCCTACGAGCAGTACTTC.

V gene TRBV11-3 combines with J gene TRBJ2-2, with no clear D. V lost 2 bases, J lost 5 bases, and 6 bases lay in between. Germline V gives CDR1 SGHNT, CDR2 YENEEA. CDR3 length: 13 amino acids. This chain's CDR3 is CASSLSLTGELFF. The DNA of the CDR3 is TGTGCCAGCAGCTTAAGTTTAACCGGGGAGCTGTTTTTT. Together with reference TRBV11-3 and TRBJ2-2, the CDR3 gives the full variable domain: EAGVVQSPRYKIIEKKQPVAFWCNPISGHNTLYWYLQNLGQGPELLIRYENEEAVDDSQLPKDRFSAERLKGVDSTLKIQPAELGDSAVYLCASSLSLTGELFFGEGSRLTVL.

This chain uses TRBV9 with TRBJ1-4; a possible D gene is TRBD1 (5 bases). CDR1 and CDR2 (germline): SGDLS, YYNGEE. V shed 0 bases and J shed 4 bases, with 10 bases lying between them. The length of the CDR3 is 15 residues. The CDR3, as DNA: TGTGCCAGCAGCGTAGGGGGGAATCATAATGAAAAACTGTTTTTT. Encoded protein: CASSVGGNHNEKLFF.

This rearrangement joins TRBV7-3 to TRBJ2-2; 10 nucleotides line up with TRBD1. Germline CDR1 is SGHTA and CDR2 is FQGTGA. V was pared by 2 bases and J by 5 bases, with 2 bases of the junction left unmatched. This CDR3 is built from 15 residues. The DNA of the CDR3 is TGTGCCAGCAGCTTAGCGGGACAGGGGACCGGGGAGCTGTTTTTT. This sequence encodes CASSLAGQGTGELFF.

On this clone: A read error may produce the germline difference seen at one junction end. CDR3 sequence reads: CASDSCNSHKSGQRPDF. The CDR3 DNA sequence: TGTGCCAGCGATTCATGCAATAGTCACAAGTCGGGCCAACGTCCTGACTTC. The chain employs TRBV5-6 and TRBJ2-6; D gene ambiguous. CDR3 size: 17 residues. From germline, CDR1 is SGHDT and CDR2 YYEEEE. Using reference TRBV5-6 and TRBJ2-6 for the parts outside the CDR3, the full variable domain is DAGVTQSPTHLIKTRGQQVTLRCSPKSGHDTVSWYQQALGQGPQFIFQYYEEEERQRGNFPDRFSGHQFPNYSSELNVNALLLGDSALYLCASDSCNSHKSGQRPDFGAGSRLTVL.

This clone appeared a single time. The chain is built from TRBV5-6 and TRBJ1-5; no clear D gene. V lost 3 bases and J lost 7, with 14 bases in between. Germline values: CDR1 SGHDT, CDR2 YYEEEE. CDR3 size: 14 residues. CDR3 region: CASSWWGATQPQHF. CDR3 sequence (DNA): TGTGCCAGCAGCTGGTGGGGAGCCACGCAGCCCCAGCATTTT.